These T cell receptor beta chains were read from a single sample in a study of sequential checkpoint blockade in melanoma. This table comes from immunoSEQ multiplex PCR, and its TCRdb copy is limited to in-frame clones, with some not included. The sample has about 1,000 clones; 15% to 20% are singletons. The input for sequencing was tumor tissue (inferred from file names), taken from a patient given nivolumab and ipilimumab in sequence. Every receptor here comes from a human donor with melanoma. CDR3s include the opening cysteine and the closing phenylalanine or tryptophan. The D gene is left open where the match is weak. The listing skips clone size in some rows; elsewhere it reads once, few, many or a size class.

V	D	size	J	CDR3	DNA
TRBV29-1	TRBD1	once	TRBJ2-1	CSVRTGRNEQFF	TGCAGCGTTAGGACAGGGAGAAATGAGCAGTTCTTC
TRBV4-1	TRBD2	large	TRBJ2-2	CASSQDRSGRGTGELFF	TGCGCCAGCAGCCAAGATCGGAGCGGGAGGGGCACCGGGGAGCTGTTTTTT
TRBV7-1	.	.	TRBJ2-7	CASSVDTPYEQYF	TGTGCCAGCAGCGTGGACACACCCTACGAGCAGTACTTC
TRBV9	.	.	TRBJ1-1	CASSVVSGTEAFF	TGTGCCAGCAGCGTAGTGAGTGGCACTGAAGCTTTCTTT
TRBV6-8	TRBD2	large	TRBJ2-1	CASSDASGGANEQFF	TGTGCCAGCAGTGACGCTAGCGGGGGGGCCAATGAGCAGTTCTTC
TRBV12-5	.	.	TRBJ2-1	CASGLVIVGGLREQFF	TGTGCTAGTGGTTTGGTAATAGTGGGGGGGCTAAGGGAGCAGTTCTTC
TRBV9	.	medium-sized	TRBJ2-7	CASSETSYEQYF	TGTGCCAGCAGTGAGACTTCCTACGAGCAGTACTTC
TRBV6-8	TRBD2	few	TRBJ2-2	CAIGSSGGHTGELFF	TGTGCCATCGGGTCTAGCGGGGGCCACACCGGGGAGCTGTTTTTT
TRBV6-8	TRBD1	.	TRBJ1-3	CASSYPGQGVSGNTIYF	TGTGCCAGCAGTTATCCGGGACAGGGAGTCTCTGGAAACACCATATATTTT
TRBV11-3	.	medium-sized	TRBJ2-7	CASSSSTGEGEQYF	TGTGCCAGCAGCTCTTCGACAGGGGAGGGCGAGCAGTACTTC
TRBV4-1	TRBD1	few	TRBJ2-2	CASSQRDREAGELFF	TGCGCCAGCAGCCAACGGGACAGGGAGGCCGGGGAGCTGTTTTTT
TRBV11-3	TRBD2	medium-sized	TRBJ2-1	CASSLLGTSTYNEQFF	TGTGCCAGCAGCTTGCTCGGGACTAGCACCTACAATGAGCAGTTCTTC
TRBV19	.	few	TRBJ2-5	CATEQQETQYF	TGTGCCACGGAGCAACAAGAGACCCAGTACTTC
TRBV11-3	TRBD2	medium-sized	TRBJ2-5	CASRSSGGVETQYF	TGTGCCAGCAGAAGTTCGGGGGGAGTAGAGACCCAGTACTTC
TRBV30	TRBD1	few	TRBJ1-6	CAWRGDRDLLDNSPLHF	TGTGCCTGGAGGGGGGACAGGGATTTATTAGATAATTCACCCCTCCACTTT
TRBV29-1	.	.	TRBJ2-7	CSVERGGNAYEQYF	TGCAGCGTTGAAAGGGGGGGCAACGCCTACGAGCAGTACTTC
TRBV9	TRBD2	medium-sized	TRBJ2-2	CASSVAVAGNTGELFF	TGTGCCAGCAGCGTAGCGGTAGCGGGAAACACCGGGGAGCTGTTTTTT
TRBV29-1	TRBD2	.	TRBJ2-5	CSVEYSGGALRETQYF	TGCAGCGTTGAGTATAGCGGGGGGGCCTTGCGAGAGACCCAGTACTTC
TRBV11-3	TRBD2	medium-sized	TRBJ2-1	CASSFPAGGAYNEQFF	TGTGCCAGCAGCTTCCCGGCGGGAGGGGCCTACAATGAGCAGTTCTTC
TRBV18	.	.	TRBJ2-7	CASSAGSSYEQYF	TGTGCCAGCTCTGCGGGCTCCTCCTACGAGCAGTACTTC